The 27 T cell receptor beta chains listed next were all sequenced from one sample in a study of CD8 T cells in Susac syndrome. Reverse transcription used roughly 0.45 to 1 ug RNA and random hexamers. TCRdb passed the immunoSEQ multiplex PCR reads through MiXCR, listing each CDR3 protein once. The repertoire consists of about 83,000 distinct CDR3 sequences, with 95% occurring once and the leading ten covering roughly 0.44%. The specimen was CD8+ T cells from PBMCs. The receptors derive from a human donor with Susac syndrome.

This clonotype was observed a single time. This rearrangement joins TRBV4-1 to TRBJ1-4, with D unclear. From germline, CDR1 is MGHRA and CDR2 YSYEKL. Trimming shortened V by 10 bases and J by 6 bases, and 9 bases separated the two germline ends. The CDR3 length is 11 residues. The CDR3 region is CATSKDEKLFF. The CDR3 DNA follows: TGCGCCACTAGCAAGGATGAAAAACTGTTTTTT.

This chain links TRBV2 with TRBJ2-1, with D possibly called TRBD1 or TRBD2 (5 bases each). Trimming took 6 bases from V and 0 from J, leaving 15 bases between them. In germline, CDR1 is SNHLY, CDR2 FYNNEI. The CDR3 is made up of 16 amino acids. The CDR3 spells CASRGDPPSSYNEQFF. In nucleotides, the CDR3 is TGTGCCAGCAGGGGGGACCCACCGAGCTCCTACAATGAGCAGTTCTTC.

The rearrangement joins TRBV29-1 to TRBJ2-7; D might be TRBD2 (6 bases). Germline values: CDR1 SQVTM, CDR2 ANQGSEA. Trimming pared 6 bases from V and 2 bases from J, leaving 14 bases between. The CDR3 runs 13 residues. The CDR3 region is CSVEGTFAYEQYF. The CDR3 region has the DNA TGCAGCGTCGAGGGGACTTTCGCCTACGAGCAGTACTTC.

J is TRBJ2-7 and V is TRBV28, with 9 bases that match TRBD1. J lost 5 bases, V lost 5 bases, and 7 bases had no gene match. CDR3 size: 14 residues. The V gene's germline CDR1 is MDHEN and CDR2 SYDVKM. The CDR3, as DNA: TGTGCCAGCAGTCAACCCCGGGACAGGGACGAGCAGTACTTC. Protein product: CASSQPRDRDEQYF.

V and J are TRBV27 and TRBJ1-5; D possibly corresponds to TRBD1 (6 bases). V was shortened by 5 bases and J by 5 bases, with 10 bases between the two germline ends. Germline V gene sequence: CDR1 MNHEY, CDR2 SMNVEV (reference sequence). The CDR3 covers 13 residues. DNA for the CDR3: TGTGCCAGCAGTGTGACAGGCTATCAGCCCCAGCATTTT. Translating it yields CASSVTGYQPQHF.

This clonotype has only one observation. The chain has TRBV4-3 and TRBJ2-2; the D call may be TRBD1 or TRBD2 (5 bases each). The length of the CDR3 is 16 residues. Trimming took 1 base from V and 8 from J, leaving 17 bases between them. The germline V gene has CDR1 LGHNA and CDR2 YSLEER. DNA of the CDR3: TGCGCCAGCAGCCAAGGCGCCGGGGCCCTAGATGGGGAGCTGTTTTTT. As protein: CASSQGAGALDGELFF.

This chain uses TRBV5-1 with TRBJ1-1, with TRBD1 matching over 10 bases. The germline V gene has CDR1 SGHRS and CDR2 YFSETQ. This CDR3 spans 13 amino acids. J was trimmed by 4 bases and V by 5 bases; bases with no gene match: 2. As DNA, the CDR3 is TGCGCCAGCAGATGGACAGGGGGCACTGAAGCTTTCTTT. Translating it yields CASRWTGGTEAFF.

The CDR3 DNA reads as TGTGCCAGCAGCCAAGATCCCGGACTAGGAAACACCGGGGAGCTGTTTTTT. Its protein is CASSQDPGLGNTGELFF. The chain couples TRBV4-2 to TRBJ2-2, with 7 bases aligning to TRBD2. The CDR3 has 17 amino acids. Germline CDR1 LGHNA, CDR2 YNFKEQ. V trimming: 0 bases; J trimming: 2 bases; junction bases outside the gene matches: 6.

This sequence joins TRBV27 and TRBJ1-5; a possible D gene is TRBD1 (5 bases). V was shortened by 4 bases and J by 3 bases, with 7 bases between the two germline ends. CDR3 length equals 13 residues. CDR1 is MNHEY, CDR2 SMNVEV, per germline (reference sequence). The CDR3 DNA reads TGTGCCAGCAGTTGGGGGGTCAATCAGCCCCAGCATTTT. It encodes CASSWGVNQPQHF.

This chain joins TRBV29-1 and TRBJ2-5, with TRBD1 matching over 7 bases. The V and J ends lost 3 bases and 5 bases, in that order; junction bases with no gene match: 15. Germline assignment: CDR1 SQVTM and CDR2 ANQGSEA. The CDR3 covers 16 residues. CDR3: CSVETPYRGRGETQYF. CDR3 coding DNA: TGCAGCGTTGAGACCCCTTACAGGGGAAGAGGCGAGACCCAGTACTTC.

CDR3 in amino acids: CASSTGLAGYNEQFF. CDR3 coding DNA: TGTGCCAGCAGCACCGGACTAGCGGGTTACAATGAGCAGTTCTTC. This rearrangement joins TRBV13 to TRBJ2-1; 11 nucleotides agree with TRBD2. Per germline, CDR1 PRHDT and CDR2 FYEKMQ (reference sequence). V was clipped by 5 bases and J by 4 bases; unmatched bases: 4. The CDR3 has 15 amino acids.

This clonotype was detected once. The chain is built from TRBV7-8 and TRBJ2-7; 7 bases align to TRBD2. J was trimmed by 2 bases and V by 3 bases; bases with no gene match: 13. Per germline, CDR1 SGHVS and CDR2 FQNEAQ. This CDR3 is 17 amino acids long. CDR3 sequence reads: CASSFYFGLAATYEQYF. CDR3 bases: TGTGCCAGCAGCTTTTATTTCGGGCTAGCGGCCACCTACGAGCAGTACTTC.

The chain joins TRBV28 to TRBJ2-3, with unresolved D. Trimming removed 6 bases from V and 1 base from J, with 11 bases in between. The CDR3 is 14 residues long. Germline loops: CDR1 MDHEN, CDR2 SYDVKM. The DNA for the CDR3 is TGTGCCAGCAGCCGACCCCAAGGCACAGATACGCAGTATTTT. It specifies CASSRPQGTDTQYF.

The chain employs TRBV7-9 and TRBJ2-5; TRBD2 matches at 10 bases. Germline V gene data show CDR1 as SEHNR and CDR2 as FQNEAQ (reference sequence). The trim removed 5 bases at V and 4 bases at J, leaving 10 bases unmatched. This CDR3 has 16 amino acids. CDR3 sequence: CASSDQSGRALETQYF. The CDR3 coding sequence is TGTGCCAGCAGCGACCAAAGCGGGAGGGCGTTAGAGACCCAGTACTTC.

This clonotype was observed a single time. The gene calls are TRBV19 and TRBJ2-1; 9 nucleotides line up with TRBD1. Germline V CDR1 and CDR2: LNHDA, SQIVND (reference sequence). The trim removed 5 bases at V and 8 bases at J, leaving 10 bases unmatched. This CDR3 has 15 residues. The CDR3 reads CASSLGQGILDEQFF. For the CDR3, the DNA is TGTGCCAGTAGTTTAGGACAGGGGATTTTGGATGAGCAGTTCTTC.

This clonotype was detected a few times. The gene calls are TRBV11-2 and TRBJ2-7, with TRBD1 matching over 11 bases. This CDR3 is 14 amino acids long. CDR1 is SGHAT and CDR2 is FQNNGV in the germline V gene. V dropped 6 bases and J dropped 2; count of bases not matched to a gene: 3. CDR3 protein: CASSLGQGAYEQYF. DNA for the CDR3: TGTGCCAGCAGTTTGGGACAGGGGGCCTACGAGCAGTACTTC.

V usage is TRBV5-1 and J usage is TRBJ2-1; TRBD2 might be the D (6 bases). This CDR3 comprises 13 residues. The germline gives CDR1 SGHRS, CDR2 YFSETQ. The ends were cut back, 5 bases at V and 5 bases at J, with 11 bases in the middle. The CDR3 bases are TGCGCCAGCAGGTCGGGACTTAACAATGAGCAGTTCTTC. It specifies CASRSGLNNEQFF.

The J gene is TRBJ2-7, the V gene TRBV6-6; 14 nucleotides match TRBD2. CDR3 length: 13 amino acids. Germline V gene data show CDR1 as MNHNY and CDR2 as SVGAGI (reference sequence). V was pared by 5 bases and J by 11 bases, with 5 bases of the junction left unmatched. DNA of the CDR3: TGTGCCAGCAGTGTGGGGACTAGCGGGAGTGAGTACTTC. It codes for CASSVGTSGSEYF.

This chain uses TRBV27 with TRBJ2-1; the D gene is possibly TRBD1 (6 bases). Trimming shortened V by 7 bases and J by 6 bases, and 19 bases separated the two germline ends. This CDR3 region has 15 residues. Germline CDR1 MNHEY, CDR2 SMNVEV (reference sequence). DNA of the CDR3: TGTGCCAGCACCCAAGGGACACTTGGAAGCAATGAGCAGTTCTTC. Translation gives CASTQGTLGSNEQFF.

The CDR3 region is CASSLGQGVWAEAFF. DNA of the CDR3: TGTGCCAGCAGCTTAGGCCAGGGGGTGTGGGCTGAAGCTTTCTTT. The gene calls are TRBV13 and TRBJ1-1; 7 nucleotides line up with TRBD1. The CDR3 is 15 residues long. V was clipped by 0 bases and J by 6 bases; unmatched bases: 7. Germline V gene sequence: CDR1 PRHDT, CDR2 FYEKMQ (reference sequence). Full variable domain (rest looked up from reference TRBV13 and TRBJ1-1): AAGVIQSPRHLIKEKRETATLKCYPIPRHDTVYWYQQGPGQDPQFLISFYEKMQSDKGSIPDRFSAQQFSDYHSELNMSSLELGDSALYFCASSLGQGVWAEAFFGQGTRLTVV.

A single count supports this clonotype. This rearrangement joins TRBV7-9 to TRBJ2-1; D call uncertain. The CDR3 has 13 amino acids. V lost 2 bases and J lost 8, with 10 bases in between. From germline, CDR1 is SEHNR and CDR2 FQNEAQ (reference sequence). The CDR3 DNA reads TGTGCCAGCAGCTTAAGCTTATTTGATGAGCAGTTCTTC. It specifies CASSLSLFDEQFF. Full variable domain (missing parts from reference TRBV7-9 and TRBJ2-1): DTGVSQNPRHKITKRGQNVTFRCDPISEHNRLYWYRQTLGQGPEFLTYFQNEAQLEKSRLLSDRFSAERPKGSFSTLEIQRTEQGDSAMYLCASSLSLFDEQFFGPGTRLTVL.

Here the CDR3 DNA reads TGCAGTGCTATAGGCGAGAGGGAGCAGTACTTC. Protein: CSAIGEREQYF. The chain uses TRBV20-1 and TRBJ2-7; D is uncertain. Looked up from germline, CDR1 is DFQATT and CDR2 is SNEGSKA (reference sequence). There are 11 residues in the CDR3. Trimming pared 4 bases from V and 7 bases from J, leaving 11 bases between.

The chain combines TRBV5-6 with TRBJ1-1; D gene unclear. CDR3 size: 12 residues. Trimming cost V 0 bases and J 4 bases, with 4 bases left between them. Germline lookup yields CDR1 SGHDT and CDR2 YYEEEE. The CDR3 DNA sequence: TGTGCCAGCAGCTTGGCGAGCACTGAAGCTTTCTTT. As protein: CASSLASTEAFF.

CDR3 in amino acids: CASSSTGPGELFF. CDR3 DNA sequence: TGTGCCAGCAGCTCGACCGGTCCCGGGGAGCTGTTTTTT. The V and J genes are TRBV11-2 and TRBJ2-2; D not resolved. The CDR3 loop spans 13 amino acids. Germline V gene lookup returns CDR1 SGHAT and CDR2 FQNNGV. Trimming cost V 4 bases and J 6 bases, with 9 bases left between them.

The chain carries TRBV7-9 and TRBJ2-2, with 9 nucleotides matching TRBD2. The V gene end was trimmed by 5 bases and the J gene end by 0 bases; junction bases not matched to a gene: 4. This CDR3 contains 16 residues. Germline lookup yields CDR1 SEHNR and CDR2 FQNEAQ (reference sequence). This chain's CDR3 is CASSHPSGANTGELFF. CDR3 in DNA: TGTGCCAGCAGCCATCCTAGCGGGGCGAACACCGGGGAGCTGTTTTTT.

The genes are TRBV28 and TRBJ1-4; D not certain. Germline CDR1 reads MDHEN; CDR2 reads SYDVKM. The length of the CDR3 is 15 residues. V lost 6 bases to trimming and J lost 8 bases, with 19 bases between them. The DNA of the CDR3 is TGTGCCAGCAGCGCCGCTCAAATGTCAGTGGAAAAACTGTTTTTT. Protein: CASSAAQMSVEKLFF. Full variable domain (remainder filled in from reference TRBV28 and TRBJ1-4): DVKVTQSSRYLVKRTGEKVFLECVQDMDHENMFWYRQDPGLGLRLIYFSYDVKMKEKGDIPEGYSVSREKKERFSLILESASTNQTSMYLCASSAAQMSVEKLFFGSGTQLSVL.

The rearrangement uses TRBV6-7 and TRBJ1-5; a weak D match, TRBD1 (6 bases). TRBV6-7 has ORF status, its function being uncertain. The CDR3 totals 18 residues. The germline V and J ends were trimmed by 6 bases and 7 bases, with 28 bases remaining between them. The CDR3 sequence: CASRREEPGHPYEQPQHF. The CDR3 coding sequence is TGTGCCAGCAGAAGAGAGGAACCGGGACACCCCTATGAGCAGCCCCAGCATTTT.